This TCR beta chain was found in a study of T cell responses to AZD1222 COVID-19 vaccine. Findings of the study overall: Seropositive at baseline were only six AZD1222 recipients. Clonal diversity may have been underestimated, and the donors were mostly white British, with more females than males. Repertoires were sampled only after the peak T cell response.

Germline CDR1 SGHDT, CDR2 YYEEEE. Trimming cost V 1 base and J 0 bases, with 5 bases left between them. This CDR3 has 14 residues. Clones were read by immunoSEQ multiplex PCR, and TCRdb kept only the in-frame ones, dropping some. The sample includes 95,000 to 100,000 clones, more than 75% of them seen just once. To note about this clone: Its specificity is unknown.

This chain uses TRBV5-6 with TRBJ2-1, with D hard to call. The sequence was obtained from an adult in good health. Source: peripheral blood, taken on day 0 of AZD1222 vaccination. The CDR3 spells CASSLWVSYNEQFF. The DNA for the CDR3 is TGTGCCAGCAGCTTGTGGGTCTCCTACAATGAGCAGTTCTTC.